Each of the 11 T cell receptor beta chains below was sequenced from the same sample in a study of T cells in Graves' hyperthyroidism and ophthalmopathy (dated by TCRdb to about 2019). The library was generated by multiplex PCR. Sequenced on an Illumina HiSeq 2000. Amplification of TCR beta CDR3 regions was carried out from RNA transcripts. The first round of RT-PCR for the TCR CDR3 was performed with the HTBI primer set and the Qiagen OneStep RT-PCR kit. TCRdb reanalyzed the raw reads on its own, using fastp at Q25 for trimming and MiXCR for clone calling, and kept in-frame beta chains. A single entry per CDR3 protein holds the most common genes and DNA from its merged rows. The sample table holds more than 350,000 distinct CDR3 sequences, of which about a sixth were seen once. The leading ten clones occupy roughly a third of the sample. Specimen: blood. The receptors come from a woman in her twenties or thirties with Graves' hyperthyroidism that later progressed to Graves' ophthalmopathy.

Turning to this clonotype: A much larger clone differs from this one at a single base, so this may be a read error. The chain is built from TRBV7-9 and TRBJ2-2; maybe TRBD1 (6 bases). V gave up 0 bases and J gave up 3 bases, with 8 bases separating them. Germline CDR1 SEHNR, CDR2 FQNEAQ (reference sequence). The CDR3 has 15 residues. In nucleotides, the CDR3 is TGTGCCAGCAGCTTAGCGCAGGGGCACACCGGGGAGCTGTTTTTT. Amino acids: CASSLAQGHTGELFF.

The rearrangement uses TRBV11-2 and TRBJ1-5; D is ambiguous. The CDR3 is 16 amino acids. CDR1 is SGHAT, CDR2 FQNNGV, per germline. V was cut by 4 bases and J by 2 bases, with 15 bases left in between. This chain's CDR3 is CASSSYGPPGNQPQHF. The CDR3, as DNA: TGTGCCAGCAGCTCCTACGGCCCTCCGGGCAATCAGCCCCAGCATTTT.

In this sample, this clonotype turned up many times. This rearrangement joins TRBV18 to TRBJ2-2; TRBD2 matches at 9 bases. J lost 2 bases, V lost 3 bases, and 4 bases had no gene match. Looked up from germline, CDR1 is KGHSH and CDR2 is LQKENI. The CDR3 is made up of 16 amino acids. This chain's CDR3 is CASSPTSGPNTGELFF. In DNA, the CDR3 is TGTGCCAGCTCACCGACTAGCGGTCCAAACACCGGGGAGCTGTTTTTT.

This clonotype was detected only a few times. The CDR3 protein is CASSFHRDTPYGYTF. Written as DNA, the CDR3 is TGTGCCAGCAGTTTTCACAGGGACACGCCTTATGGCTACACCTTC. This sequence joins TRBV27 and TRBJ1-2, with a tentative D call TRBD1 (6 bases). Germline V lookup: CDR1 MNHEY, CDR2 SMNVEV (reference sequence). The CDR3 sequence is 15 residues long. Trimming left V 3 bases short and J 5 bases short, with 16 bases between.

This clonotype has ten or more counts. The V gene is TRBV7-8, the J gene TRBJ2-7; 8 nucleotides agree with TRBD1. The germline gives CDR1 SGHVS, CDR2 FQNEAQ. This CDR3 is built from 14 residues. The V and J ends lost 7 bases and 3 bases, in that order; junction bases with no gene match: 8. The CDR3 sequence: CASNHRGIDYEQYF. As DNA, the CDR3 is TGTGCCAGCAACCACAGGGGGATTGACTACGAGCAGTACTTC.

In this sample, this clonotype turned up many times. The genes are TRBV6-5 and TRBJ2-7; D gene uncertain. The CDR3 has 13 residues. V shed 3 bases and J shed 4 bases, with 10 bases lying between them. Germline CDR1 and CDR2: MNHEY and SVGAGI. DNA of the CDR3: TGTGCCAGCAGTTATGGACGGAGATACGAGCAGTACTTC. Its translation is CASSYGRRYEQYF.

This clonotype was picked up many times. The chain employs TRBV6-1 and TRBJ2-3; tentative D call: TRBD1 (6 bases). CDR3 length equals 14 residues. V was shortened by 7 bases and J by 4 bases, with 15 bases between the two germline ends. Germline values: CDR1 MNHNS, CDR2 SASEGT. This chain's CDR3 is CASKTGMTADTQYF. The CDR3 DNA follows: TGTGCCAGCAAGACAGGAATGACCGCAGATACGCAGTATTTT.

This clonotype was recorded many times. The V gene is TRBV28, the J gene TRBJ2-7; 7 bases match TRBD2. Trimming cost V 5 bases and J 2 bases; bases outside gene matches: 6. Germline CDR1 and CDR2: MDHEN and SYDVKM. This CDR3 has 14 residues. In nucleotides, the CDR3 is TGTGCCAGCAGTCTTTCACTAGCGCCCTACGAGCAGTACTTC. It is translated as CASSLSLAPYEQYF. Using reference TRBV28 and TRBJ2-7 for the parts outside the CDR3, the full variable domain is DVKVTQSSRYLVKRTGEKVFLECVQDMDHENMFWYRQDPGLGLRLIYFSYDVKMKEKGDIPEGYSVSREKKERFSLILESASTNQTSMYLCASSLSLAPYEQYFGPGTRLTVT.

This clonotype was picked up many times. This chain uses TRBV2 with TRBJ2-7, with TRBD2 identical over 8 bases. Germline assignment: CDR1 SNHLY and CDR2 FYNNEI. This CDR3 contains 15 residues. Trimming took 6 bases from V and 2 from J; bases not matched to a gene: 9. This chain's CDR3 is CASSPVGGGTYEQYF. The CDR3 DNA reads TGTGCCAGCAGCCCGGTAGGCGGGGGGACCTACGAGCAGTACTTC.

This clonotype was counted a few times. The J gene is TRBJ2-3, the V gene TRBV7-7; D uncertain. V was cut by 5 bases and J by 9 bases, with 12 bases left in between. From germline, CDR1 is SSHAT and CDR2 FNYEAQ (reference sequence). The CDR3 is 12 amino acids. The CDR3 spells CASSPNGLTQYF. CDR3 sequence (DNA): TGTGCCAGCAGCCCGAACGGGTTAACGCAGTATTTT.

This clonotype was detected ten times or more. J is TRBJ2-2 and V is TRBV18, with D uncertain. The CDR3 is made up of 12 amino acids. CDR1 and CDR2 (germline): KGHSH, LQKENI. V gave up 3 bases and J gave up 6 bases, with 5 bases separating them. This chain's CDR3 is CASSPPPGELFF. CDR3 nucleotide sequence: TGTGCCAGCTCACCTCCCCCCGGGGAGCTGTTTTTT. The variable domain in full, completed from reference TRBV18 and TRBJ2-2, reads NAGVMQNPRHLVRRRGQEARLRCSPMKGHSHVYWYRQLPEEGLKFMVYLQKENIIDESGMPKERFSAEFPKEGPSILRIQQVVRGDSAAYFCASSPPPGELFFGEGSRLTVL.